Listed below are T cell receptor beta chains from one sample, sequenced in a study of regulatory T cells in long-lasting Graves disease. Using its own MiXCR run on the multiplex PCR reads, TCRdb lists one record per CDR3 protein. The repertoire holds around 420,000 distinct CDR3 sequences, around 16% seen once, with about 8.2% in the top ten. These data were also reused for a study on T cells in Graves' hyperthyroidism and ophthalmopathy.

The material sequenced was peripheral blood mononuclear cells (PBMCs), taken at new diagnosis, from a patient treated with antithyroid drugs. These receptors were collected from a woman aged 40 to 50 with Graves disease. CDR3s include the opening cysteine and the closing phenylalanine or tryptophan. D genes are given only for firm matches. Clone sizes are given selectively: once, few, many, or a class where the clone is expanded.

J gene	D gene	V gene	clone size	CDR3 DNA	CDR3 protein
TRBJ1-1	NA	TRBV11-3	many	TGTGCCAGCAGCGCCAGGACGGGAGAAGCTTTCTTT	CASSARTGEAFF
TRBJ1-2	NA	TRBV14	many	TGTGCCAGCAGCCAACTTGGCGGGGTTAACTATGGCTACACCTTC	CASSQLGGVNYGYTF
TRBJ2-7	TRBD1	TRBV27	many	TGTGCCAGCAGACCGGGACAGGGGTTTTACGAGCAGTACTTC	CASRPGQGFYEQYF
TRBJ1-6	TRBD1	TRBV19	few	TGTGCCACTACAGGGGCCGGAGGTAATTCACCCCTCCACTTT	CATTGAGGNSPLHF
TRBJ1-5	TRBD1	TRBV7-2	many	TGTGCCAGCAGCTTAAGTGGACAGGGAAATCAGCCCCAGCATTTT	CASSLSGQGNQPQHF
TRBJ2-7	NA	TRBV13	NA	TGTGCCAGCAGCTTGCAGGAGGGGGGTTTTAAGGCCTACGAGCAGTACTTC	CASSLQEGGFKAYEQYF
TRBJ2-3	NA	TRBV29-1	many	TGCAGTGTCCGGGGACTCACAGATACGCAGTATTTT	CSVRGLTDTQYF
TRBJ2-7	TRBD2	TRBV12-3/TRBV12-4	NA	TGTGCCAGCAGTGATCTGGGACTAGCGGGAGGTGAGCAGTACTTC	CASSDLGLAGGEQYF
TRBJ1-2	NA	TRBV30	few	TGTGCCTGGAAGTGGACAGATTATGGCTACACCTTC	CAWKWTDYGYTF
TRBJ1-5	NA	TRBV2	many	TGTGCCAGCTCGGCCCCCGTCAGGGGAGAGCAGCCCCAGCATTTT	CASSAPVRGEQPQHF
TRBJ1-2	NA	TRBV11-3	many	TGTGCCAGCAGCCTTGACGGGGGCTATGGCTACACCTTC	CASSLDGGYGYTF
TRBJ2-1	TRBD2	TRBV6-2/TRBV6-3	many	TGTGCCAGCAGTTACGCGGGAGGGGCGGGGGATGAGCAGTTCTTC	CASSYAGGAGDEQFF
TRBJ2-3	NA	TRBV19	NA	TGTGCCAGTAGTATAGATGGGGCATATACGCAGTATTTT	CASSIDGAYTQYF
TRBJ1-1	TRBD1	TRBV2	NA	TGTGCCAGCAGTACTGGCAGGGGGGTTGAGGCTTTCTTT	CASSTGRGVEAFF
TRBJ1-1	NA	TRBV6-5	many	TGTGCCAGCAGTTACGACAGCACGACCACTGAAGCTTTCTTT	CASSYDSTTTEAFF
TRBJ2-2	NA	TRBV27	few	TGTGCCAGGGGCCGCGCGAACACCGGGGAGCTGTTTTTT	CARGRANTGELFF
TRBJ2-3	NA	TRBV7-2	few	TGTGCCAGCAGCATAGGACCGATAGATACGCAGTATTTT	CASSIGPIDTQYF
TRBJ2-2	TRBD2	TRBV4-2	NA	TGTGCCAGCAGCCCGATAGCGCGGGAGATTCCCGGGGAGCTGTTTTTT	CASSPIAREIPGELFF
TRBJ2-1	TRBD1	TRBV5-1	many	TGCGCCAGCAACGACGGAGACAGGGGGCTGGATGAGCAGTTCTTC	CASNDGDRGLDEQFF
TRBJ1-1	NA	TRBV4-1	NA	TGCGCCAGCAGCCAAGCGCGACACTTGGGCACTGAAGCTTTCTTT	CASSQARHLGTEAFF
TRBJ1-2	NA	TRBV28	many	TGTGCCAGCAGCCCATATATCCGGAGTCCAGGCAGACCTAACTATGGCTACACCTTC	CASSPYIRSPGRPNYGYTF
TRBJ1-2	NA	TRBV3-1	many	TGTGCCAGCAGCCCTGGTTGGACAGCGAACCGCTACACCTTC	CASSPGWTANRYTF
TRBJ2-3	NA	TRBV12-5	NA	TGTGCTAGTGGTTTGGTACTGGAGGGGGATAGGGGGTATCATACGCAGTATTTT	CASGLVLEGDRGYHTQYF
TRBJ2-1	TRBD2	TRBV7-9	few	TGTGCCAGCAGCTTAGCGGGGTTAGCGGGAGGGCTGTACAATGAGCAGTTCTTC	CASSLAGLAGGLYNEQFF
TRBJ2-3	NA	TRBV28	NA	TGTGCCAGCAGTTCCTATGAGGGGCAAGCAGGTACGCAGTATTTT	CASSSYEGQAGTQYF
TRBJ2-1	TRBD1	TRBV4-1	NA	TGCGCCAGCAGCCTGGGACAGGGTGGTCGTGGTAGGCAGTTCTTC	CASSLGQGGRGRQFF
TRBJ1-5	NA	TRBV6-1	many	TGTGCCAGCAGTGAATATTACCAGGATCAGCCCCAGCATTTT	CASSEYYQDQPQHF
TRBJ1-5	NA	TRBV7-6	NA	TGTGCCAGCAGCAGAACAGGGTATCAGCCCCAGCATTTT	CASSRTGYQPQHF
TRBJ1-2	NA	TRBV6-1	many	TGTGCCAGCAGTGAAGGACCCCGACACGAGGGAGGCTACACCTTC	CASSEGPRHEGGYTF
TRBJ2-3	TRBD2	TRBV7-2	many	TGTGCCAGCAGCTTAGCGGCCCCAGTAAGCGGGAGGGCTGGAGATACGCAGTATTTT	CASSLAAPVSGRAGDTQYF
TRBJ1-2	TRBD1	TRBV7-8	many	TGTGCCAGCAGCTTAGGGGACAGCCTCTATGGCTACACCTTC	CASSLGDSLYGYTF
TRBJ2-1	TRBD2	TRBV9	NA	TGTGCCAGCAGCGAATCAGCGGGAGTCTCCTACAATGAGCAGTTCTTC	CASSESAGVSYNEQFF
TRBJ2-1	TRBD1	TRBV7-2	many	TGTGCCAGCAGCTCCGACAGGGCCAATGAGCAGTTCTTC	CASSSDRANEQFF
TRBJ2-2	TRBD2	TRBV4-1	NA	TGCGCCAGCAGCCAAGACCCTAGCGGGATTGAGGGCCCCGGGGAGCTGTTTTTT	CASSQDPSGIEGPGELFF
TRBJ2-5	NA	TRBV7-2	NA	TGTGCCAGCAGCCGGGATGGGCAGCAAGAGACCCAGTACTTC	CASSRDGQQETQYF
TRBJ2-1	TRBD2	TRBV19	few	TGTGCCAGTAGTTCTTCAGCGGGGGTTCTCGGTAATGAGCAGTTCTTC	CASSSSAGVLGNEQFF
TRBJ1-4	NA	TRBV7-9	few	TGTGCCAGCAGCTTGGCCAGCACTAATGAAAAACTGTTTTTT	CASSLASTNEKLFF
TRBJ2-7	NA	TRBV5-1	many	TGTGCCAGCAGCTTAAGTAGTGGCGACGAGCAGTACTTC	CASSLSSGDEQYF
TRBJ1-5	TRBD1	TRBV5-5	many	TGTGCCAGCAGCCCCGGGACAGGGGTCTCTGTTCAGCCCCAGCATTTT	CASSPGTGVSVQPQHF